This T cell receptor (beta chain) was identified in a study of cytomegalovirus exposure and HLA in healthy donors. This CDR3 comprises 20 residues. The V and J ends lost 0 bases and 1 base, in that order; junction bases with no gene match: 17. Germline-derived CDR1 and CDR2 are MGHRA and YSYEKL. This PCR relied on a set of 60 Vbeta primers and 13 Jbeta primers. Generated by immunoSEQ multiplex PCR, the TCRdb table keeps only in-frame clones and is missing some. This sample has about 190,000 clones; 75% to 90% occur once, and the top ten carry around 0.8%. V gene TRBV4-1 combines with J gene TRBJ2-5; the match to TRBD2 covers 7 bases. Sequences were obtained from PBMCs. This sequence was found in a woman under 30 in good health and CMV-seronegative. CDR3: CASSQDWPPSLAESQETQYF. The CDR3 DNA sequence: TGCGCCAGCAGCCAAGATTGGCCCCCCTCGCTAGCGGAGTCCCAAGAGACCCAGTACTTC.